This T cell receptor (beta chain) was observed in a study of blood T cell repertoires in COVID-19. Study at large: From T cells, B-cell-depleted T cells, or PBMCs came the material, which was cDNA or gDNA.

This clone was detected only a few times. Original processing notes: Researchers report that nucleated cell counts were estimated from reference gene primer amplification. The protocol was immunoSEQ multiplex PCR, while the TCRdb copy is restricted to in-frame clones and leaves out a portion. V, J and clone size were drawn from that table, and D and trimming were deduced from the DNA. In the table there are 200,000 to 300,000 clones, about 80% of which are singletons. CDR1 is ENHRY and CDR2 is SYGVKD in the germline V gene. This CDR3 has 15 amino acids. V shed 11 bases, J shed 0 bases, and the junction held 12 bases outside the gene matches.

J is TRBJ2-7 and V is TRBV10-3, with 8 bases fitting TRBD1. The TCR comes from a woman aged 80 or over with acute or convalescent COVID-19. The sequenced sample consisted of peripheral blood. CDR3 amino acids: CAVPLAGQDSYEQYF. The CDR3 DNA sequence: TGTGCCGTCCCCCTTGCGGGACAGGACTCCTACGAGCAGTACTTC.